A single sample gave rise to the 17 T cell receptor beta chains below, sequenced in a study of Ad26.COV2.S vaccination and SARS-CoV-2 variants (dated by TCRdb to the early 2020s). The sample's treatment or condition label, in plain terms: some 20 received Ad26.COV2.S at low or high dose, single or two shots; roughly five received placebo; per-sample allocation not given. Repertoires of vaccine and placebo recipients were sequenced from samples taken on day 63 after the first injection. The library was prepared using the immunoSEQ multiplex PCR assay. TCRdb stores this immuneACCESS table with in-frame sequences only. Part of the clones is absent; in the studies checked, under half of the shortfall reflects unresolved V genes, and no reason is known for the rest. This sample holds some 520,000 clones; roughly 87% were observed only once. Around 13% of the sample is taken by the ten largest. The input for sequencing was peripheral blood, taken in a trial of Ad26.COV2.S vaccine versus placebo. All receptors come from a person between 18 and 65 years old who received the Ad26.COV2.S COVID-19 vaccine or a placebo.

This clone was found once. The CDR3 DNA follows: TGTGCCAGCAGTGACTGGCGGGCGAACACCGGGGAGCTGTTTTTT. Translation: CASSDWRANTGELFF. The genes are TRBV2 and TRBJ2-2; TRBD2 might be the D (5 bases). Trimming removed 3 bases at V and 0 bases at J, with 8 bases between. The germline V gene encodes CDR1 SNHLY and CDR2 FYNNEI. The CDR3 is made up of 15 amino acids.

The CDR3 sequence is CASTRRAESTEAFF. CDR3 coding DNA: TGCGCCAGCACCAGGAGGGCAGAGAGCACTGAAGCTTTCTTT. The chain combines TRBV5-1 with TRBJ1-1; D ambiguous. Germline lookup yields CDR1 SGHRS and CDR2 YFSETQ. V shed 6 bases and J shed 4 bases, with 16 bases lying between them. The CDR3 consists of 14 residues.

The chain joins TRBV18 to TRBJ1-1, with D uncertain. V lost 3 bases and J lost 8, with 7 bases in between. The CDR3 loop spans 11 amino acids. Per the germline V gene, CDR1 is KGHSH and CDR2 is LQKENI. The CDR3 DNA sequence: TGTGCCAGCTCACCTGGCGGGGAAGCTTTCTTT. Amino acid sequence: CASSPGGEAFF.

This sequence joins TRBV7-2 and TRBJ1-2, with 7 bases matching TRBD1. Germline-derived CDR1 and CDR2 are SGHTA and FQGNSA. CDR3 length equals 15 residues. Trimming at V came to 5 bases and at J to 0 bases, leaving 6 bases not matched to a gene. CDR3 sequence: CASSLGTAANYGYTF. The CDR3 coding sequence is TGTGCCAGCAGCCTGGGGACAGCAGCTAACTATGGCTACACCTTC.

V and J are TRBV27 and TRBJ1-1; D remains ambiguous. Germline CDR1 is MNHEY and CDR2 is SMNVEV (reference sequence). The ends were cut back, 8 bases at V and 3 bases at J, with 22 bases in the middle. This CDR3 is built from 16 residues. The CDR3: CASRRVLPRLDTEAFF. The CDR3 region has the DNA TGTGCCAGCCGAAGGGTATTACCGCGCTTGGACACTGAAGCTTTCTTT.

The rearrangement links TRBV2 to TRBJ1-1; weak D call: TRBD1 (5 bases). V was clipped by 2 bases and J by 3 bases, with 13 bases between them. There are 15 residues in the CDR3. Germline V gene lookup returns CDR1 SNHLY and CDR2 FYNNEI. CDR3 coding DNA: TGTGCCAGCAGTGAACCGGACGGGGGGGACACTGAAGCTTTCTTT. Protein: CASSEPDGGDTEAFF.

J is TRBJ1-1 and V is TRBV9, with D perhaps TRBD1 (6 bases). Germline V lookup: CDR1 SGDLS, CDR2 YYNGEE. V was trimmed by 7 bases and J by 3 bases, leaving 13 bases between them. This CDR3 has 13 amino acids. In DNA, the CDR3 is TGTGCCAGCGGGGGCCCCGGGGACACTGAAGCTTTCTTT. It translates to CASGGPGDTEAFF.

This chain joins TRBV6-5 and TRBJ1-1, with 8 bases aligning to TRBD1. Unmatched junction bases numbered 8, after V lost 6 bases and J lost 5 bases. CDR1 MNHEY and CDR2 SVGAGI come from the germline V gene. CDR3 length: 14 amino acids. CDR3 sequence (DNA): TGTGCCAGCAGAACCGGACAGGGTTGGACTGAAGCTTTCTTT. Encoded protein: CASRTGQGWTEAFF.

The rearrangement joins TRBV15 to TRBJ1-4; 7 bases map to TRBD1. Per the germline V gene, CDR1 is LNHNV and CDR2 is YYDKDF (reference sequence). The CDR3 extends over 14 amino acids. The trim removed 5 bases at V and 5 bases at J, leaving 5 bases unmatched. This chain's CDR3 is CATSWEGANEKLFF. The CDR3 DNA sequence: TGTGCCACCAGCTGGGAGGGGGCAAATGAAAAACTGTTTTTT.

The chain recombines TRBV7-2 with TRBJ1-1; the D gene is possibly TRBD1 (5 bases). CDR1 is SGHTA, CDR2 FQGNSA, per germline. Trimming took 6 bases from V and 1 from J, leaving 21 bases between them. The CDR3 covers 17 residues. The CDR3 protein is CASRQASGLGGNTEAFF. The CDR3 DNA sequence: TGTGCCAGCAGGCAGGCGTCAGGGCTTGGTGGGAACACTGAAGCTTTCTTT. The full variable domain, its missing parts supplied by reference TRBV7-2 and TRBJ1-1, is GAGVSQSPSNKVTEKGKDVELRCDPISGHTALYWYRQSLGQGLEFLIYFQGNSAPDKSGLPSDRFSAERTGGSVSTLTIQRTQQEDSAVYLCASRQASGLGGNTEAFFGQGTRLTVV.

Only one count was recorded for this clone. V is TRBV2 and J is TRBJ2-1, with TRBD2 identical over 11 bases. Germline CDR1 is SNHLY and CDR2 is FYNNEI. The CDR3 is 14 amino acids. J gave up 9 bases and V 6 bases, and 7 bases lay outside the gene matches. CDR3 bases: TGTGCCAGCAGATTTGGACTAGCGGGCCGTGAGCAGTTCTTC. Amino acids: CASRFGLAGREQFF.

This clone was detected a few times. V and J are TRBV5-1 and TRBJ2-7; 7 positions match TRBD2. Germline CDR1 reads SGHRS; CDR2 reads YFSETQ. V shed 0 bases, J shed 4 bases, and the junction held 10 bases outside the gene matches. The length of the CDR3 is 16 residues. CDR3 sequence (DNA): TGCGCCAGCAGCTTGGGCAGCCTAGCGGCAAGTTACGAGCAGTACTTC. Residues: CASSLGSLAASYEQYF.

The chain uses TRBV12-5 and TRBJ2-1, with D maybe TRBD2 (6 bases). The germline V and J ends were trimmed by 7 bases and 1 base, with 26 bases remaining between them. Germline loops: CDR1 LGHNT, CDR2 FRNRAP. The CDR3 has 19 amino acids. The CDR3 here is CASDQRIWGRPTSYNEQFF. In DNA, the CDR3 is TGTGCTAGTGACCAACGAATATGGGGGAGGCCTACGTCCTACAATGAGCAGTTCTTC.

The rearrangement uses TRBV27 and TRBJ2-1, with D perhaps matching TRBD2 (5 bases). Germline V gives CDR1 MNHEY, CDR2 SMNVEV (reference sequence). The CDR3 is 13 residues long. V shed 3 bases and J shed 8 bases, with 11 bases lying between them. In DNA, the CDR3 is TGTGCCAGCAGTTTGGCCCGGGGATATGAGCAGTTCTTC. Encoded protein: CASSLARGYEQFF.

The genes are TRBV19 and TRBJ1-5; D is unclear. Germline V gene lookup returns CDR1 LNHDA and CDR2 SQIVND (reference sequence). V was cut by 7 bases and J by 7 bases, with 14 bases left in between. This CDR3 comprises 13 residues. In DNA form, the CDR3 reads TGTGCCAGTAATTTTGGGTCAAGGCAGCCCCAGCATTTT. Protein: CASNFGSRQPQHF.

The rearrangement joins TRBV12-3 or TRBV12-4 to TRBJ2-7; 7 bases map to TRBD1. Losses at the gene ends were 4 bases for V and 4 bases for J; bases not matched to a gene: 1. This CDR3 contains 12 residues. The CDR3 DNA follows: TGTGCCAGCAGTTCACAGGGGTACGAGCAGTACTTC. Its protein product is CASSSQGYEQYF.

CDR3 nucleotide sequence: TGTGCCAGCAGCTTAGGTGTCCGGGGCCGCGTGGGCCTGAACACTGAAGCTTTCTTT. It translates to CASSLGVRGRVGLNTEAFF. This chain connects TRBV11-2 to TRBJ1-1; D perhaps matches TRBD1 (5 bases). Germline V lookup: CDR1 SGHAT, CDR2 FQNNGV. The CDR3 loop spans 19 amino acids. V gave up 1 base and J gave up 0 bases, with 21 bases separating them.